In its sample, the clone carrying this T cell receptor (beta chain) was seen a few times. Its specificity is not known. The data were obtained in a study of cytomegalovirus exposure and HLA in healthy donors. Study results and limitations: Apart from CMV serostatus, no immune exposure information was available. Researchers reported in a later analysis that a missense DCLRE1C variant was tied to TCR beta V- and J-gene trimming.

All the people who gave samples were healthy bone marrow donors. The PCR employed 60 Vbeta primers together with 13 Jbeta primers. Repertoires were generated with immunoSEQ multiplex PCR, while TCRdb's copy carries only in-frame clones and drops some. Among 150,000 to 200,000 clones, 84% were seen once, and the ten largest hold under 5%. CDR1 is MGHRA and CDR2 is YSYEKL in the germline V gene. V lost 0 bases and J lost 2, with 14 bases in between. The CDR3 sequence is 17 residues long. The source material was PBMCs. The chain couples TRBV4-1 to TRBJ1-5; a weak D match, TRBD1 (5 bases). This clonotype originated in a man younger than 35 in good health and CMV-seronegative. The CDR3: CASSQDYSTARNQPQHF. The CDR3 region has the DNA TGCGCCAGCAGCCAAGATTATTCGACAGCGCGCAATCAGCCCCAGCATTTT.